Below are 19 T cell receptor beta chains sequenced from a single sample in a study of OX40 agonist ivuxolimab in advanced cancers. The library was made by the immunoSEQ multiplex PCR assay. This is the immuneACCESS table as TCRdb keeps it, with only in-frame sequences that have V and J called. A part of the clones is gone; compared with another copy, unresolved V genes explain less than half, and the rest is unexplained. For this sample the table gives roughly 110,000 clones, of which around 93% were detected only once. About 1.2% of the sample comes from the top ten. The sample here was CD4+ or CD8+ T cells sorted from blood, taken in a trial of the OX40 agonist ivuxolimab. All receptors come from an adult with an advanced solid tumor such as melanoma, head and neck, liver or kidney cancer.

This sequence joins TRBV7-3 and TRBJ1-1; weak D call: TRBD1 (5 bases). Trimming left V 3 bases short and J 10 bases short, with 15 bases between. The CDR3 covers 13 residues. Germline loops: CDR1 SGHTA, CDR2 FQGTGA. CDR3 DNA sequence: TGTGCCAGCAGCTTGGCCAGGGCGGATGTAGCTTTCTTT. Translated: CASSLARADVAFF.

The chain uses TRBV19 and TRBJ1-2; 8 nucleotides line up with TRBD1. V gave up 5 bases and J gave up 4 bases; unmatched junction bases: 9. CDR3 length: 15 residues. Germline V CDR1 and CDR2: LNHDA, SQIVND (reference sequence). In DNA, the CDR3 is TGTGCCAGTAGTGGCAGGGGGCAGGGTGGCTATGGCTACACCTTC. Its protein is CASSGRGQGGYGYTF.

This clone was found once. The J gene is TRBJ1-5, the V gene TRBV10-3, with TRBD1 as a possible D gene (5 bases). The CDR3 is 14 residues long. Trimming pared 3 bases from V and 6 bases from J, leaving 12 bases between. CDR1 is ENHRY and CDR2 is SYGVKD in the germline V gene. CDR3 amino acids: CAISDSGFSQPQHF. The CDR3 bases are TGTGCCATCAGTGACTCAGGGTTTAGTCAGCCCCAGCATTTT.

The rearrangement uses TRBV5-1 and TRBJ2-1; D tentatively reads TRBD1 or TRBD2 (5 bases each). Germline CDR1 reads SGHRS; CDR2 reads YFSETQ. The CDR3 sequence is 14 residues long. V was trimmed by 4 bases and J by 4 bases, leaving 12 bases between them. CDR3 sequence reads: CASSPGTSYNEQFF. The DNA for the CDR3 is TGCGCCAGCAGCCCTGGGACCTCGTACAATGAGCAGTTCTTC.

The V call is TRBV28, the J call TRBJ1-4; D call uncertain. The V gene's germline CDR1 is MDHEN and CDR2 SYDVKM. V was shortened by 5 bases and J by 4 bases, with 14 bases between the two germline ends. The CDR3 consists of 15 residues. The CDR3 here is CASSRTGPYNEKLFF. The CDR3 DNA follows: TGTGCCAGCAGTCGAACGGGCCCCTATAATGAAAAACTGTTTTTT. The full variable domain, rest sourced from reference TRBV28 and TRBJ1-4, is DVKVTQSSRYLVKRTGEKVFLECVQDMDHENMFWYRQDPGLGLRLIYFSYDVKMKEKGDIPEGYSVSREKKERFSLILESASTNQTSMYLCASSRTGPYNEKLFFGSGTQLSVL.

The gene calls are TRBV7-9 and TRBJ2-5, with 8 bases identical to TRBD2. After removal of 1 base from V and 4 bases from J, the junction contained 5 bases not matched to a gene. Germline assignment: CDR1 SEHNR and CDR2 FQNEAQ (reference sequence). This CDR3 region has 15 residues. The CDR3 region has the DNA TGTGCCAGCAGCTTAGTGCGGGAGGTCGGAGAGACCCAGTACTTC. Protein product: CASSLVREVGETQYF.

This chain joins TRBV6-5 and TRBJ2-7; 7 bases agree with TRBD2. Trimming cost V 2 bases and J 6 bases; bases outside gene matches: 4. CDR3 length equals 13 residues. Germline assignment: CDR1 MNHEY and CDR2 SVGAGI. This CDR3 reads CASSYPRGGEQYF. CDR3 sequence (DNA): TGTGCCAGCAGTTACCCCCGCGGGGGCGAGCAGTACTTC.

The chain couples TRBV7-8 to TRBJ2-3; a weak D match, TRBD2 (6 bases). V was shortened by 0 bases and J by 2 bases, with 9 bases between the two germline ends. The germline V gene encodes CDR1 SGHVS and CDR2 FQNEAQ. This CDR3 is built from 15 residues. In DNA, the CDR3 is TGTGCCAGCAGCTTAGCCAGACTAGTCACAGATACGCAGTATTTT. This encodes CASSLARLVTDTQYF.

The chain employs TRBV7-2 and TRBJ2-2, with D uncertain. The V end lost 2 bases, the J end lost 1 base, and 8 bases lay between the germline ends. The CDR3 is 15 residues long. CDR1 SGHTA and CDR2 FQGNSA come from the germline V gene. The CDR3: CASSLQAENTGELFF. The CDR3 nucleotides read TGTGCCAGCAGCTTACAGGCAGAGAACACCGGGGAGCTGTTTTTT.

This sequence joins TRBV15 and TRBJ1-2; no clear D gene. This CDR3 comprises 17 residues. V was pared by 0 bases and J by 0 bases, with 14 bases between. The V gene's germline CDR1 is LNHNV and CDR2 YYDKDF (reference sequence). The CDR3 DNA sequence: TGTGCCACCAGCAGAGATCGTACAGATTTAGCTAACTATGGCTACACCTTC. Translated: CATSRDRTDLANYGYTF. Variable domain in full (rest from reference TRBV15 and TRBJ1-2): DAMVIQNPRYQVTQFGKPVTLSCSQTLNHNVMYWYQQKSSQAPKLLFHYYDKDFNNEADTPDNFQSRRPNTSFCFLDIRSPGLGDTAMYLCATSRDRTDLANYGYTFGSGTRLTVV.

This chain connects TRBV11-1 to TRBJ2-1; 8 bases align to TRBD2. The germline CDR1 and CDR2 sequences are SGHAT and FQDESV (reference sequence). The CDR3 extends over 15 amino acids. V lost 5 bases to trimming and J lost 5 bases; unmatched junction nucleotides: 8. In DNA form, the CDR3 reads TGTGCCAGCAGCCCCCTCGGGACTAGGCACAATGAGCAGTTCTTC. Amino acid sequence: CASSPLGTRHNEQFF. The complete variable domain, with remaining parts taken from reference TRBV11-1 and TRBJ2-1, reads EAEVAQSPRYKITEKSQAVAFWCDPISGHATLYWYRQILGQGPELLVQFQDESVVDDSQLPKDRFSAERLKGVDSTLKIQPAELGDSAMYLCASSPLGTRHNEQFFGPGTRLTVL.

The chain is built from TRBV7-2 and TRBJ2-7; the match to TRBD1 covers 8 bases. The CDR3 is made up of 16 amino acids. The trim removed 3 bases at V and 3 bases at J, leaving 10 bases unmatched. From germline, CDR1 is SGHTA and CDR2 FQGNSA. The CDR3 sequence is CASSLLGTGPYYEQYF. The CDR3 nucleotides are TGTGCCAGCAGCTTGTTAGGGACAGGCCCCTACTACGAGCAGTACTTC.

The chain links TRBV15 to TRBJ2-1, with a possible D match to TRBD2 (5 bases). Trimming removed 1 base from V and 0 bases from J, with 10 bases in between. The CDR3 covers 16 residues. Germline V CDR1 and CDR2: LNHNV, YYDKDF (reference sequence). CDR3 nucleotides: TGTGCCACCAGCAGAGTCAGCGGTAGCTCCTACAATGAGCAGTTCTTC. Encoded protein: CATSRVSGSSYNEQFF.

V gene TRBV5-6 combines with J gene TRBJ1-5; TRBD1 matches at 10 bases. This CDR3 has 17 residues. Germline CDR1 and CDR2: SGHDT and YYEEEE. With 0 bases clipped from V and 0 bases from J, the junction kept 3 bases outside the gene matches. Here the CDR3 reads CASSLGGTGASNQPQHF. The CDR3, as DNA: TGTGCCAGCAGCTTGGGAGGGACAGGGGCTAGCAATCAGCCCCAGCATTTT.

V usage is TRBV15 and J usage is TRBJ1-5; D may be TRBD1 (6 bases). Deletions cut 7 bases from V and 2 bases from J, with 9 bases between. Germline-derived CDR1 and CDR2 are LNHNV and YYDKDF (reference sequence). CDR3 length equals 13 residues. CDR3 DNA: TGTGCCACCACGGGGGGCGGCAATCAGCCCCAGCATTTT. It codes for CATTGGGNQPQHF.

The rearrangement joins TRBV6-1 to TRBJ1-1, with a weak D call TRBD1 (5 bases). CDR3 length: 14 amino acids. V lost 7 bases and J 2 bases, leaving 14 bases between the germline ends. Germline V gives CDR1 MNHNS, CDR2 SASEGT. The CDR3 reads CASTYGGINTEAFF. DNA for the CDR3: TGTGCCAGCACCTACGGGGGGATCAACACTGAAGCTTTCTTT.

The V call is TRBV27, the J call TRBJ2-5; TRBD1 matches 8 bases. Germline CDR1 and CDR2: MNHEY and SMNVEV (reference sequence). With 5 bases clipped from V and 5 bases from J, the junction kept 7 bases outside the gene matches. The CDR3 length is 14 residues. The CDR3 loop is CASSLDRVRETQYF. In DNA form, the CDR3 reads TGTGCCAGCAGTCTGGACAGGGTGAGGGAGACCCAGTACTTC.

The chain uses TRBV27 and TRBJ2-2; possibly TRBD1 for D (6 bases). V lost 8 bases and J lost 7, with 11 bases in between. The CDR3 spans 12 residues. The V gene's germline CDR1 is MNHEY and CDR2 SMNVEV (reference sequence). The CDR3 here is CASRTVSGELFF. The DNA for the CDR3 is TGTGCCAGCCGGACAGTTAGCGGGGAGCTGTTTTTT.

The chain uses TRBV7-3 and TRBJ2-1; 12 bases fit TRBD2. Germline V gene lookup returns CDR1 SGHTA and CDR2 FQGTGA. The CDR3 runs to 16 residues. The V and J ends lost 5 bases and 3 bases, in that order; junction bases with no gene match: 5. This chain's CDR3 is CASSKAGLAGYNEQFF. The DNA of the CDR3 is TGTGCCAGCAGCAAAGCGGGACTAGCGGGCTACAATGAGCAGTTCTTC.